Listed below are T cell receptor beta chains from one sample, sequenced in a study of blood T cell repertoires in COVID-19. Produced via immunoSEQ multiplex PCR; TCRdb's table is partial and in-frame only. Seen here are 85,000 to 100,000 clones, 90% observed once, and the top ten hold about 1.7%. Specimen: peripheral blood. Source of these receptors: a man aged 55 to 70 with acute or convalescent COVID-19. The CDR3 runs from the conserved cysteine through the conserved F or W. Each record gives: D gene, V gene, J gene, clone size, CDR3 DNA, CDR3 protein. A D gene is named only where the DNA matches it firmly. Expanded clones get a size class; other rows say once, few or many, or leave the size out.

-	TRBV2	TRBJ1-5	-	TGTGCCAGCAGTGCCCAGGGAAGTAGACATCAGCCCCAGCATTTT	CASSAQGSRHQPQHF
-	TRBV18	TRBJ1-5	few	TGTGCCAGCTCACCAGTAAGCAATCAGCCCCAGCATTTT	CASSPVSNQPQHF
TRBD1	TRBV19	TRBJ1-2	-	TGTGCCAGTAAAGATCCGGGACAGGGAGGCTATGGCTACACCTTC	CASKDPGQGGYGYTF
-	TRBV25-1	TRBJ2-5	-	TGTGCCAGCAGTGTGTCGGGGAAAGAGACCCAGTACTTC	CASSVSGKETQYF
TRBD1	TRBV5-1	TRBJ1-4	-	TGCGCCAGCGCCAGGTCCGGGACAGGGAATGAAAAACTGTTTTTT	CASARSGTGNEKLFF
-	TRBV5-1	TRBJ2-1	-	TGCGCCAGCGGGGAGAATGAGCAGTTCTTC	CASGENEQFF
-	TRBV2	TRBJ2-7	-	TGTGCCAGCAGTGGACAGCTCTACGAGCAGTACTTC	CASSGQLYEQYF
-	TRBV27	TRBJ1-5	-	TGTGCCAGCAGTTTACAGGGGTCGGGGCAGCCCCAGCATTTT	CASSLQGSGQPQHF
-	TRBV5-1	TRBJ1-2	-	TGCGCCAGCAGCGGGGGGGCCTTGCAGGGCGAAAGTGGCTACACCTTC	CASSGGALQGESGYTF
-	TRBV11-2	TRBJ1-4	-	TGTGCCAGCAGCCCTATTACAGGGAATCACGAAAAACTGTTTTTT	CASSPITGNHEKLFF
TRBD1	TRBV7-6	TRBJ2-5	-	TGTGCCAGCAGCTTAGGGCCGGACAGGGCCGAGACCCAGTACTTC	CASSLGPDRAETQYF
TRBD1	TRBV19	TRBJ2-3	-	TGTGCCAGTAGTACCTGGGACAGGAACACAGATACGCAGTATTTT	CASSTWDRNTDTQYF
TRBD2	TRBV5-4	TRBJ2-1	-	TGTGCCAGCAGCTACTCTAGCGGGAGCTACAATGAGCAGTTCTTC	CASSYSSGSYNEQFF